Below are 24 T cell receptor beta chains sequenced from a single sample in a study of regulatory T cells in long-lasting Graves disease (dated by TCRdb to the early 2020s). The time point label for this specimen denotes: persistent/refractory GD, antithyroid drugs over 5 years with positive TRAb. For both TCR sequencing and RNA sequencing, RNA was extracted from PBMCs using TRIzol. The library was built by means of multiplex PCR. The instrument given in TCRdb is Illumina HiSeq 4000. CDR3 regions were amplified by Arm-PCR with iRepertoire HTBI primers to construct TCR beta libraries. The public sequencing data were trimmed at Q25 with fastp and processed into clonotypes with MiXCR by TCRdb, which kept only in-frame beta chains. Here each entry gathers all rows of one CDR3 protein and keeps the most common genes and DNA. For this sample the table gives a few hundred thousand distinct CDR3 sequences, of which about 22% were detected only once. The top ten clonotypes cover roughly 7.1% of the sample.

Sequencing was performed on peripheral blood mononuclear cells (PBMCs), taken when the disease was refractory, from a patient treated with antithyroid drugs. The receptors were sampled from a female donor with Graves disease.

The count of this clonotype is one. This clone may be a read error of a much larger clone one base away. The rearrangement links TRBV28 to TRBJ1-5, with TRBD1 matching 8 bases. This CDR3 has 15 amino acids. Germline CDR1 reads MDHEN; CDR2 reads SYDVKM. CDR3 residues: CASSNPGQVYQPRHF. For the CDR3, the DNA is TGTGCCAGCAGCAACCCGGGACAGGTATATCAGCCCCGGCATTTT.

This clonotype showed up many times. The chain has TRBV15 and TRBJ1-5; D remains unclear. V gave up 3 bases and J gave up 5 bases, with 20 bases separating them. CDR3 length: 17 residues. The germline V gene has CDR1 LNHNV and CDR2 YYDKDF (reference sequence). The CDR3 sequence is CATSRQAFGRLDQPQHF. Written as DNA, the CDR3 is TGTGCCACCAGCAGGCAAGCTTTTGGCAGGCTAGATCAGCCCCAGCATTTT.

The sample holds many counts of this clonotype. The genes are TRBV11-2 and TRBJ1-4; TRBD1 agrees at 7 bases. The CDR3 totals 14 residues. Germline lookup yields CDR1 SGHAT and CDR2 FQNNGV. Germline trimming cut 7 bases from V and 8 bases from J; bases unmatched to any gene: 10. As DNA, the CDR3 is TGTGCCAGCACACCAAGACAGGGCGAAGAAAAACTGTTTTTT. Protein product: CASTPRQGEEKLFF.

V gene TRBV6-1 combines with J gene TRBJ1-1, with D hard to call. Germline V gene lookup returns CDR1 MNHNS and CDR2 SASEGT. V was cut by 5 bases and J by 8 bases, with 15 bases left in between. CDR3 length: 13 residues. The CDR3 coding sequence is TGTGCCAGCAGTCCCCGGGATGAGGGCGAAGCTTTCTTT. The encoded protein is CASSPRDEGEAFF.

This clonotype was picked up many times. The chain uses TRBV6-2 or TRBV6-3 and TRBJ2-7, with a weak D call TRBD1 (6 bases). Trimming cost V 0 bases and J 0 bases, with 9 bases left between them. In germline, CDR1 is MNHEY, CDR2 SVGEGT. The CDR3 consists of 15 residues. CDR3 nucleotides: TGTGCCAGCAGTTACTCGGGGGCAAACTCCTACGAGCAGTACTTC. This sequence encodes CASSYSGANSYEQYF.

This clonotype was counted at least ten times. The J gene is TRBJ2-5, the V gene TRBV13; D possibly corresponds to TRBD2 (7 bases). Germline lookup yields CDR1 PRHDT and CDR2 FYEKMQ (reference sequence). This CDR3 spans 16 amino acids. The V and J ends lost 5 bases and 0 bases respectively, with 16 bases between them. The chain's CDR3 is CASSPEGGGHQETQYF. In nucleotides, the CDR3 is TGTGCCAGCAGCCCCGAGGGGGGGGGCCACCAAGAGACCCAGTACTTC.

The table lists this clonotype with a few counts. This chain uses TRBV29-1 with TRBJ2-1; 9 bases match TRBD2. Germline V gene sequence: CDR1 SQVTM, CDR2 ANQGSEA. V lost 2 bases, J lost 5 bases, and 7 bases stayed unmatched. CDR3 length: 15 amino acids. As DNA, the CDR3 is TGCAGCGTTGAATTCCTAGCGGGAAAAGACAATGAGCAGTTCTTC. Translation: CSVEFLAGKDNEQFF.

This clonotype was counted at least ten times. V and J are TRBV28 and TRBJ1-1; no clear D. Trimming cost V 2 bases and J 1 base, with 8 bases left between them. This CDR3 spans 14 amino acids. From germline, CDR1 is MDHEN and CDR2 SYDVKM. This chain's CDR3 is CASSLGDRNTEAFF. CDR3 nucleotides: TGTGCCAGCAGTTTAGGGGATCGGAACACTGAAGCTTTCTTT.

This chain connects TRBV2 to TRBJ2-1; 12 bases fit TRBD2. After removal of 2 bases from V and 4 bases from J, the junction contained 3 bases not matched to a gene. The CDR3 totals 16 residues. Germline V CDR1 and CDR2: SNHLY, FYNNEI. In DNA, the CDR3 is TGTGCCAGCAGTGAAATAGGACTAGCGGGATACAATGAGCAGTTCTTC. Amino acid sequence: CASSEIGLAGYNEQFF.

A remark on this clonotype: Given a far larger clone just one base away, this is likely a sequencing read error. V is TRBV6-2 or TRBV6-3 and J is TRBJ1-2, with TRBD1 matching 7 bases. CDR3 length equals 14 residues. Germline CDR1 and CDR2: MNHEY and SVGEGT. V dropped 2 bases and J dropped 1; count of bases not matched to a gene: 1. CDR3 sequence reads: CASSYGTVNYGYTF. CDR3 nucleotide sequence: TGTGCCAGCAGTTACGGGACAGTTAACTATGGCTACACCTTC.

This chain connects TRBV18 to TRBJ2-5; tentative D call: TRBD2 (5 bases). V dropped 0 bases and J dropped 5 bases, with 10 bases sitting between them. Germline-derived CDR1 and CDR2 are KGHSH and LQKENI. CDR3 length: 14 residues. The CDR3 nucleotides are TGTGCCAGCTCACCACCCTCGCGGGTGGAGACCCAGTACTTC. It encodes CASSPPSRVETQYF.

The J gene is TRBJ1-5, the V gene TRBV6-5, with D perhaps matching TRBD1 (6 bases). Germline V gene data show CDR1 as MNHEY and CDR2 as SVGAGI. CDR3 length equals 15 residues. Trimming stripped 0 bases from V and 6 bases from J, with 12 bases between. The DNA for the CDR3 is TGTGCCAGCAGTTACTCGTTGGGGGGCGGTCAGCCCCAGCATTTT. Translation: CASSYSLGGGQPQHF.

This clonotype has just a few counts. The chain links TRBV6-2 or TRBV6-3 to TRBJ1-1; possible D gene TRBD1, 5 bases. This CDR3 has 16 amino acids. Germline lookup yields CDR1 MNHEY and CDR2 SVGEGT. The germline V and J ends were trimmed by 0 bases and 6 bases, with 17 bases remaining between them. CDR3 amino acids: CASSYSGGLYQPEAFF. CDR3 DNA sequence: TGTGCCAGCAGTTACTCGGGGGGACTTTATCAACCTGAAGCTTTCTTT.

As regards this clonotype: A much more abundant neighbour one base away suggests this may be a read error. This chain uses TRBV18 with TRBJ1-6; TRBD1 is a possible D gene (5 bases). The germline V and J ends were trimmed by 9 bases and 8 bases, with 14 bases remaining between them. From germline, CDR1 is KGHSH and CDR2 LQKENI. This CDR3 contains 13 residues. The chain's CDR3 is CASGDSRDSPLHF. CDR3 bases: TGTGCCAGTGGGGACTCCCGGGATTCACCCCTCCACTTT.

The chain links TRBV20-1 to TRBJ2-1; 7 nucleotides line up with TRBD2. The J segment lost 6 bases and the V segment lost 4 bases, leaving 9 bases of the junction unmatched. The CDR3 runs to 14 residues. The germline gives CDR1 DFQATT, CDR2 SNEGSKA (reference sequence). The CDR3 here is CSANRWEGPNEQFF. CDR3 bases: TGCAGTGCTAATCGGTGGGAGGGCCCCAATGAGCAGTTCTTC.

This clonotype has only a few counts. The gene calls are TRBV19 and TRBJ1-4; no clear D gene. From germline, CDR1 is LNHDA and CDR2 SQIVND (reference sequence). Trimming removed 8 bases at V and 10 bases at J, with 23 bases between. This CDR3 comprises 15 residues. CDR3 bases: TGTGCCAGTGAAGGAAGCCGGGCCCCCGGTCGAAAACTGTTTTTT. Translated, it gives CASEGSRAPGRKLFF. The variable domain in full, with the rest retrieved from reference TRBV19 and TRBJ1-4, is DGGITQSPKYLFRKEGQNVTLSCEQNLNHDAMYWYRQDPGQGLRLIYYSQIVNDFQKGDIAEGYSVSREKKESFPLTVTSAQKNPTAFYLCASEGSRAPGRKLFFGSGTQLSVL.

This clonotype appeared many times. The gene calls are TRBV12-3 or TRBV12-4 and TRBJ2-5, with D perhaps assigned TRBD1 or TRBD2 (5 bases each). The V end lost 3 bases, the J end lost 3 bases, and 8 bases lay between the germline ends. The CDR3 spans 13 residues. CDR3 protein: CASSLRGEETQYF. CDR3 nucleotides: TGTGCCAGCAGTTTGCGAGGGGAAGAGACCCAGTACTTC.

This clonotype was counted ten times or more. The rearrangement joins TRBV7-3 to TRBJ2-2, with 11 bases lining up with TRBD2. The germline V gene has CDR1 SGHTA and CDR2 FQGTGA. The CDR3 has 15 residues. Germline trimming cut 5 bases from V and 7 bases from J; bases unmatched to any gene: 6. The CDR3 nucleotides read TGTGCCAGCAGCCGAGGGACTAGCGGATACGGGGAGCTGTTTTTT. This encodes CASSRGTSGYGELFF.

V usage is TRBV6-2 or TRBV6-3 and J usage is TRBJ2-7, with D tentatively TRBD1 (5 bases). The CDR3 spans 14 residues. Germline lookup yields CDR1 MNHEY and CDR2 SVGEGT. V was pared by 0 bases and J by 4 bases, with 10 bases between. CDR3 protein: CASSYSAGWYEQYF. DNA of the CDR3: TGTGCCAGCAGTTACTCCGCAGGGTGGTACGAGCAGTACTTC.

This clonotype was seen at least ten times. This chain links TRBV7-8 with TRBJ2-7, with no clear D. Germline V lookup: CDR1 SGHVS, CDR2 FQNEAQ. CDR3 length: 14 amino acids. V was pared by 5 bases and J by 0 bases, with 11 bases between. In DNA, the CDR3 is TGTGCCAGCAGCCCGATCATCAACTCCTACGAGCAGTACTTC. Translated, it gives CASSPIINSYEQYF.

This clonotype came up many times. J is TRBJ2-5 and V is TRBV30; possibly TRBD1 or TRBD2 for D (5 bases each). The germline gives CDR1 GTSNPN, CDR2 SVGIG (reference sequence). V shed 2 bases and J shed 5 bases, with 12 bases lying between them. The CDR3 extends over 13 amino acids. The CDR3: CAWSYTWGETQYF. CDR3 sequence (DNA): TGTGCCTGGAGTTACACTTGGGGGGAGACCCAGTACTTC.

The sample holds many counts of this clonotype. The CDR3 DNA is TGCAGTGCGGGATGGACAGGGGGGAAGTTTTTT. Translating it yields CSAGWTGGKFF. J is TRBJ1-4 and V is TRBV20-1; 10 bases fit TRBD1. With V trimmed by 6 bases and J by 16 bases, 8 bases remained unmatched. Germline CDR1 and CDR2: DFQATT and SNEGSKA (reference sequence). The CDR3 consists of 11 residues.

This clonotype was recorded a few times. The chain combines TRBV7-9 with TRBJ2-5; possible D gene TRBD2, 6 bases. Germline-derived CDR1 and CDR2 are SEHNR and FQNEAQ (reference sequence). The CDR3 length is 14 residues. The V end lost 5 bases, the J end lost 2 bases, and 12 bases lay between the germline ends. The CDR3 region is CASSPRDLQETQYF. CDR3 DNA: TGTGCCAGCAGCCCCAGGGACTTACAAGAGACCCAGTACTTC.

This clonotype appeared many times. DNA for the CDR3: TGTGCCAGCAGCTCAATACAGGGTCCTACACTCGCCTACGAGCAGTACTTC. The encoded protein is CASSSIQGPTLAYEQYF. The rearrangement joins TRBV7-6 to TRBJ2-7; possibly TRBD1 for D (6 bases). CDR3 length equals 17 residues. Trimming stripped 4 bases from V and 2 bases from J, with 21 bases between. The germline V gene has CDR1 SGHVS and CDR2 FNYEAQ.